One and the same sample provided the 25 T cell receptor beta chains below, sequenced in a study of blood T cells in healthy people across ages. Then a second PCR, running roughly 7 to 12 cycles, was carried out with a sample-barcoded 5' primer and a J-beta primer mix. TCRdb recomputed calls from the 5' RACE reads with MiXCR, one row per CDR3 protein. The sample yields roughly 800,000 distinct CDR3 sequences, about three fifths seen once. The source material was blood. The receptors come from a man in his thirties or forties in good health.

This clonotype occurred once. The chain couples TRBV27 to TRBJ2-7; D may be TRBD1 or TRBD2 (5 bases each). V was clipped by 4 bases and J by 0 bases, with 13 bases between them. In germline, CDR1 is MNHEY, CDR2 SMNVEV (reference sequence). This CDR3 region has 15 residues. The CDR3 is CASSWGTLSSYEQYF. As DNA, the CDR3 is TGTGCCAGCAGTTGGGGGACCCTCAGCTCCTACGAGCAGTACTTC.

This clonotype was observed a handful of times. The chain employs TRBV4-2 and TRBJ2-1; D is perhaps TRBD1 or TRBD2 (6 bases each). Germline values: CDR1 LGHNA, CDR2 YNFKEQ. CDR3 size: 15 residues. V was trimmed by 0 bases and J by 6 bases, leaving 12 bases between them. CDR3 amino acids: CASSQDSGGGNEQFF. CDR3 bases: TGTGCCAGCAGCCAAGATAGCGGAGGGGGCAATGAGCAGTTCTTC.

The chain couples TRBV18 to TRBJ1-2, with D perhaps matching TRBD1 (5 bases). CDR1 KGHSH and CDR2 LQKENI come from the germline V gene. Trimming removed 0 bases from V and 1 base from J, with 9 bases in between. The CDR3 spans 15 residues. CDR3 in DNA: TGTGCCAGCTCACCACCTCACGACAGTAACTATGGCTACACCTTC. Translated: CASSPPHDSNYGYTF.

This rearrangement joins TRBV20-1 to TRBJ2-7; possibly TRBD1 for D (5 bases). Germline lookup yields CDR1 DFQATT and CDR2 SNEGSKA (reference sequence). This CDR3 has 13 residues. V was shortened by 6 bases and J by 6 bases, with 18 bases between the two germline ends. The CDR3 reads CSAEPQVPSEQYF. The CDR3, as DNA: TGCAGTGCCGAGCCACAGGTTCCCTCCGAGCAGTACTTC.

The chain uses TRBV2 and TRBJ1-1, with unresolved D. The V and J ends lost 2 bases and 6 bases respectively, with 1 base between them. The CDR3 length is 10 residues. From germline, CDR1 is SNHLY and CDR2 FYNNEI. CDR3 nucleotides: TGTGCCAGCAGTGAACCTGAAGCTTTCTTT. Translated, it gives CASSEPEAFF.

This clonotype has a handful of counts. The chain couples TRBV12-3 or TRBV12-4 to TRBJ2-7; TRBD1 agrees at 7 bases. There are 13 residues in the CDR3. V lost 8 bases, J lost 2 bases, and 6 bases stayed unmatched. CDR3 nucleotides: TGTGCCAGCCAGGGGGACAGAGCCTACGAGCAGTACTTC. The encoded protein is CASQGDRAYEQYF.

This clonotype was detected only a few times. This chain uses TRBV11-3 with TRBJ2-1; TRBD2 matches 10 bases. Germline V gene sequence: CDR1 SGHNT, CDR2 YENEEA. V shed 0 bases and J 7 bases; nucleotides not matched to a gene: 12. The CDR3 loop spans 18 amino acids. CDR3 residues: CASSLEGQVAGGRNEQFF. The CDR3 coding sequence is TGTGCCAGCAGCTTAGAAGGCCAAGTAGCGGGAGGTAGGAATGAGCAGTTCTTC.

V gene TRBV4-2 combines with J gene TRBJ2-3, with D hard to call. Per the germline V gene, CDR1 is LGHNA and CDR2 is YNFKEQ. V was trimmed by 0 bases and J by 2 bases, leaving 9 bases between them. The CDR3 spans 15 residues. In nucleotides, the CDR3 is TGTGCCAGCAGCCAAGAGTGGAGTGTCACAGATACGCAGTATTTT. This sequence encodes CASSQEWSVTDTQYF.

The table lists this clonotype with a few counts. The rearrangement links TRBV20-1 to TRBJ2-7; D gene unclear. CDR3 length equals 14 residues. V gave up 1 base and J gave up 0 bases, with 10 bases separating them. Looked up from germline, CDR1 is DFQATT and CDR2 is SNEGSKA (reference sequence). The CDR3 nucleotides are TGCAGTGCTAGAGTCACGTCAAGCTCCTACGAGCAGTACTTC. It codes for CSARVTSSSYEQYF.

The chain combines TRBV6-1 with TRBJ1-5; 10 bases align to TRBD1. V shed 6 bases and J 9 bases; nucleotides not matched to a gene: 2. Germline lookup yields CDR1 MNHNS and CDR2 SASEGT. This CDR3 has 12 amino acids. The CDR3 region is CASRGTGAPQHF. In nucleotides, the CDR3 is TGTGCCAGCAGGGGGACAGGGGCGCCCCAGCATTTT.

This clonotype appeared a few times. The chain uses TRBV20-1 and TRBJ2-7; D remains unclear. Trimming took 1 base from V and 0 from J, leaving 10 bases between them. The CDR3 extends over 14 amino acids. Germline V gene sequence: CDR1 DFQATT, CDR2 SNEGSKA (reference sequence). The chain's CDR3 is CSARVTPSSYEQYF. The CDR3 DNA reads as TGCAGTGCTAGAGTGACCCCAAGCTCCTACGAGCAGTACTTC.

The chain employs TRBV20-1 and TRBJ2-1; no reliable D call. V lost 3 bases and J lost 7, with 19 bases in between. From germline, CDR1 is DFQATT and CDR2 SNEGSKA (reference sequence). This CDR3 spans 15 amino acids. DNA of the CDR3: TGCAGTGCTAGGCGACCCTACCTGGTGGCAAATGAGCAGTTCTTC. Residues: CSARRPYLVANEQFF.

This clonotype was detected many times. The rearrangement joins TRBV11-2 to TRBJ1-5, with D unclear. V shed 0 bases and J shed 6 bases, with 9 bases lying between them. The CDR3 runs 14 residues. The V gene's germline CDR1 is SGHAT and CDR2 FQNNGV. The DNA of the CDR3 is TGTGCCAGCAGCTTAGACCCAACATTTCAGCCCCAGCATTTT. Residues: CASSLDPTFQPQHF.

This clonotype occurred a few times. The rearrangement links TRBV6-4 to TRBJ2-7; TRBD1 aligns across 7 bases. Germline CDR1 is MRHNA and CDR2 is SNTAGT. This CDR3 spans 13 amino acids. V shed 8 bases and J 3 bases; nucleotides not matched to a gene: 7. CDR3 in DNA: TGTGCCAGCTCCCGGGACAGCGTCTACGAGCAGTACTTC. Translated, it gives CASSRDSVYEQYF.

This chain uses TRBV7-3 with TRBJ2-3, with 10 nucleotides matching TRBD2. This CDR3 is 16 amino acids long. The V and J ends lost 5 bases and 5 bases, in that order; junction bases with no gene match: 10. CDR1 and CDR2 from the germline V gene are SGHTA and FQGTGA. CDR3: CASSKQAGGHGDTQYF. CDR3 nucleotide sequence: TGTGCCAGCAGCAAACAAGCGGGAGGGCACGGAGATACGCAGTATTTT.

The V and J genes are TRBV7-2 and TRBJ1-1, with 8 bases aligning to TRBD1. Germline CDR1 reads SGHTA; CDR2 reads FQGNSA. Losses at the gene ends were 5 bases for V and 1 base for J; bases not matched to a gene: 3. The CDR3 spans 14 residues. CDR3 loop: CASSGGQENTEAFF. CDR3 bases: TGTGCCAGCAGCGGGGGACAGGAGAACACTGAAGCTTTCTTT.

V usage is TRBV5-5 and J usage is TRBJ2-1; D is unclear. The ends were cut back, 3 bases at V and 5 bases at J, with 6 bases in the middle. Germline CDR1 and CDR2: SGHKS and YYEKEE (reference sequence). The CDR3 covers 12 residues. DNA for the CDR3: TGTGCCAGCAGCTCCCGTAACAATGAGCAGTTCTTC. Protein product: CASSSRNNEQFF.

To note about this clonotype: One end of the junction varies from germline; a read error may be responsible. The rearrangement joins TRBV10-3 to TRBJ2-6, with D perhaps matching TRBD1 or TRBD2 (6 bases each). CDR1 and CDR2 (germline): ENHRY, SYGVKD. The CDR3 extends over 16 amino acids. CDR3 DNA sequence: TGTACCATCAGTGTCAGAGGGGGGCCTGGGGCCAACGTCCTGACTTTC. It yields the protein CTISVRGGPGANVLTF.

V is TRBV10-3 and J is TRBJ2-5; weak D call: TRBD1 (7 bases). Near its end, the DNA agrees better with TRBJ2-7, so the J call may be wrong. The length of the CDR3 is 14 residues. CDR1 is ENHRY, CDR2 SYGVKD, per germline. The CDR3 loop is CAISVGQGGYEQYF. The DNA for the CDR3 is TGTGCCATCAGTGTTGGGCAGGGGGGCTACGAGCAGTACTTC.

This rearrangement joins TRBV6-2 or TRBV6-3 to TRBJ2-1, with TRBD2 as a possible D gene (6 bases). The V and J ends lost 6 bases and 6 bases respectively, with 12 bases between them. CDR3 length: 13 residues. CDR1 is MNHEY, CDR2 SVGEGT, per germline. In nucleotides, the CDR3 is TGTGCCAGCAGGGGAGGCGGAGTCAATGAGCAGTTCTTC. Translated, it gives CASRGGGVNEQFF.

This clonotype was counted a few times. The CDR3 is CASSALAGSINTQYF. DNA of the CDR3: TGTGCCAGCAGCGCACTAGCGGGATCGATAAATACGCAGTATTTT. The rearrangement joins TRBV7-9 to TRBJ2-3, with TRBD2 identical over 10 bases. The CDR3 extends over 15 amino acids. From germline, CDR1 is SEHNR and CDR2 FQNEAQ (reference sequence). J gave up 7 bases and V 5 bases, and 9 bases lay outside the gene matches.

Comments on this clonotype: A much larger clone sits a single nucleotide away, making a read error possible. The chain recombines TRBV29-1 with TRBJ2-5; 8 positions agree with TRBD2. The length of the CDR3 is 15 residues. Germline CDR1 SQVTM, CDR2 ANQGSEA. Losses at the gene ends were 0 bases for V and 4 bases for J; bases not matched to a gene: 7. CDR3 loop: CSVEDRRAGAETQYF. In DNA, the CDR3 is TGCAGCGTTGAAGATCGCCGAGCGGGAGCAGAGACCCAGTACTTC.

The chain recombines TRBV20-1 with TRBJ1-1, with 7 bases that match TRBD1. CDR1 and CDR2 (germline): DFQATT, SNEGSKA (reference sequence). The V gene end was trimmed by 6 bases and the J gene end by 0 bases; junction bases not matched to a gene: 13. The CDR3 length is 16 residues. The CDR3: CSAQGGQASLNTEAFF. In nucleotides, the CDR3 is TGCAGTGCGCAGGGGGGGCAGGCAAGCTTGAACACTGAAGCTTTCTTT.

This clonotype was detected many times. The V gene is TRBV24-1, the J gene TRBJ2-1, with D perhaps given as TRBD1 or TRBD2 (7 bases each). Trimming removed 2 bases at V and 6 bases at J, with 13 bases between. In germline, CDR1 is KGHDR, CDR2 SFDVKD. This CDR3 contains 15 residues. This CDR3 is CATSDWAGGANEQFF. For the CDR3, the DNA is TGTGCCACCAGTGATTGGGCAGGGGGGGCCAATGAGCAGTTCTTC.

The chain joins TRBV20-1 to TRBJ2-5; 9 bases match TRBD1. CDR1 is DFQATT and CDR2 is SNEGSKA in the germline V gene (reference sequence). The CDR3 covers 13 residues. The ends lost 6 bases at V and 4 bases at J; junction bases unmatched: 6. CDR3 DNA: TGCAGTGCCACAGGGACAGGGCGAGAGACCCAGTACTTC. Protein sequence: CSATGTGRETQYF.